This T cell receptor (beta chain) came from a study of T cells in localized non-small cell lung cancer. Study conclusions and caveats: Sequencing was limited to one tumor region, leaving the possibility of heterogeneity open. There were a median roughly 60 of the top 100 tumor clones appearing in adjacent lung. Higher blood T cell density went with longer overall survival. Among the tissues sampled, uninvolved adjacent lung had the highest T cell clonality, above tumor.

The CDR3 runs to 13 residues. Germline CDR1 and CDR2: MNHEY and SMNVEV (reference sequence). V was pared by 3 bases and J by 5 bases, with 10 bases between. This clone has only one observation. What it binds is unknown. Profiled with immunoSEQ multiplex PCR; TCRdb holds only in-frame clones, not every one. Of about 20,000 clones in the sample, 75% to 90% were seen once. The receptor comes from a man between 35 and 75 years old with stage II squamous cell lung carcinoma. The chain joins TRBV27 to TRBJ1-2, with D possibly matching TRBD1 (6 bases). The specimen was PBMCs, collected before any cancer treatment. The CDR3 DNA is TGTGCCAGCAGTTTTAGAGGGGGTTATGGCTACACCTTC. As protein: CASSFRGGYGYTF.